This T cell receptor beta chain was identified during a study of OX40 agonist ivuxolimab in advanced cancers. The table came from immunoSEQ multiplex PCR; TCRdb's copy has only in-frame clones and leaves some out. The data show about 58,000 clones, with less than 90% seen just once and 3% to 4% held by the top ten. CDR1 and CDR2 (germline): LNHDA, SQIVND (reference sequence). J gave up 8 bases and V 8 bases, and 4 bases lay outside the gene matches. The CDR3 covers 13 residues. The source material was CD4+ or CD8+ T cells sorted from blood, sampled in a trial of the OX40 agonist ivuxolimab. The receptor was isolated from an adult with an advanced solid tumor such as melanoma, head and neck, liver or kidney cancer. This chain connects TRBV19 to TRBJ1-6, with 9 bases identical to TRBD1. The CDR3 DNA is TGTGCCAGTCGACAGGGGGGTGATTCACCCCTCCACTTT. Its protein is CASRQGGDSPLHF.